The sequence of this T cell receptor (beta chain) was determined in a study of CD8 T cells in Susac syndrome. CDR3 length equals 18 residues. V gave up 4 bases and J gave up 4 bases; unmatched junction bases: 13. The germline V gene has CDR1 SGHKS and CDR2 YYEKEE (reference sequence). After extraction with the RNeasy kit, about 0.45 to 1 ug of the RNA was reverse transcribed using random hexamers. Each CDR3 protein gets one entry after TCRdb re-called the immunoSEQ multiplex PCR reads with MiXCR. The profile shows about 400,000 distinct CDR3 sequences, 75% to 90% of them singletons. The source is a human donor with multiple sclerosis. Sequences were obtained from CD8+ T cells from PBMCs. J is TRBJ2-1 and V is TRBV5-5, with 11 bases aligning to TRBD2. The CDR3 loop reads CASSQKHPGLAVYNEQFF. CDR3 nucleotides: TGTGCCAGCAGCCAGAAACACCCGGGACTAGCGGTTTACAATGAGCAGTTCTTC.